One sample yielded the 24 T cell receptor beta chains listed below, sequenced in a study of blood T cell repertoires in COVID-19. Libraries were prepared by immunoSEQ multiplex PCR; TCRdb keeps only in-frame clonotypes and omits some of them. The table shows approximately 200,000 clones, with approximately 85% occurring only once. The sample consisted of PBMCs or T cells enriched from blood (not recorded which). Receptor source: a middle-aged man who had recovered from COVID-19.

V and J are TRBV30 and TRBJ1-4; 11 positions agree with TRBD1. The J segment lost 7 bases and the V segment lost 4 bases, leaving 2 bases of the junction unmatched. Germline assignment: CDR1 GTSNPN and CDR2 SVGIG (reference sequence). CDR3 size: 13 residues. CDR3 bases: TGTGCCTGGAAGGACAGGGGGCCTGAAAAACTGTTTTTT. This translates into CAWKDRGPEKLFF.

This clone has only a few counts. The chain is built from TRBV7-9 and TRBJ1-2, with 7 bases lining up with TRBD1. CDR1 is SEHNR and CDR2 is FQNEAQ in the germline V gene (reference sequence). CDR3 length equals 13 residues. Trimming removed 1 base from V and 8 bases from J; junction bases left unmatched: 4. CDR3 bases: TGTGCCAGCAGCTTAGAACAGGGGAGCGGCTACACCTTC. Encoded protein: CASSLEQGSGYTF.

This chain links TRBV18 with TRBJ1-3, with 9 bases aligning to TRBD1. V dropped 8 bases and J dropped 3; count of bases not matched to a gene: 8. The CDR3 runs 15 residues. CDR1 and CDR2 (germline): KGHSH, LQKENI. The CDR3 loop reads CASTTGTGFGNTIYF. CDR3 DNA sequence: TGTGCCAGCACAACGGGGACAGGGTTTGGAAACACCATATATTTT.

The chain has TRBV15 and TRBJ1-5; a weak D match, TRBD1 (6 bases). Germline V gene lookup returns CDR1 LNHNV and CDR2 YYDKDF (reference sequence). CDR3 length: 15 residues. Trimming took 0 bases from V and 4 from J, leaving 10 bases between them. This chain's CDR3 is CATSRDTGWNQPQHF. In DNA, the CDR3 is TGTGCCACCAGCAGAGATACAGGGTGGAATCAGCCCCAGCATTTT.

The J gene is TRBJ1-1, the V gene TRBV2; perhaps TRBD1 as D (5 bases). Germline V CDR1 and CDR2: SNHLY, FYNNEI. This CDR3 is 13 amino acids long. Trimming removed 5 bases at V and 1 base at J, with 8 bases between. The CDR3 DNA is TGTGCCAGCAGTTTACAGGAGAACACTGAAGCTTTCTTT. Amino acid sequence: CASSLQENTEAFF.

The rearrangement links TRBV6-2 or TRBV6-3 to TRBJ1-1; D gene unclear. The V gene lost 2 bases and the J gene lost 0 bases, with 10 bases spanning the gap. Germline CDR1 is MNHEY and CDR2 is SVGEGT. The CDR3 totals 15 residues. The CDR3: CASSYQQPMNTEAFF. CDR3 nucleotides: TGTGCCAGCAGTTACCAACAACCAATGAACACTGAAGCTTTCTTT.

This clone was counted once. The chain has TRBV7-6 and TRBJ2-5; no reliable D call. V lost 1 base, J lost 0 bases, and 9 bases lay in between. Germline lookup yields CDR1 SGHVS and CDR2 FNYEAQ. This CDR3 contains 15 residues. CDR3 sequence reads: CASSLVVGYQETQYF. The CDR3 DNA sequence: TGTGCCAGCAGCTTAGTGGTCGGGTACCAAGAGACCCAGTACTTC.

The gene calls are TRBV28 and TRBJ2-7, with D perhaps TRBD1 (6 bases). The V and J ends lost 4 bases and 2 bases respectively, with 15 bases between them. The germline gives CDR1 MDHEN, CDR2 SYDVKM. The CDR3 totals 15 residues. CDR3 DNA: TGTGCCAGCAGTTCCGTAGGGGACACACCCTACGAGCAGTACTTC. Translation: CASSSVGDTPYEQYF.

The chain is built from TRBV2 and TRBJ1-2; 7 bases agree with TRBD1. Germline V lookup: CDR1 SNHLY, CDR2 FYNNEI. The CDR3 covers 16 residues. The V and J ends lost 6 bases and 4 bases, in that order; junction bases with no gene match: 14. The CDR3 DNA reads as TGTGCCAGCAGCCTTCTCCCGGGACAGTCGGCCTATGGCTACACCTTC. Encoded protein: CASSLLPGQSAYGYTF.

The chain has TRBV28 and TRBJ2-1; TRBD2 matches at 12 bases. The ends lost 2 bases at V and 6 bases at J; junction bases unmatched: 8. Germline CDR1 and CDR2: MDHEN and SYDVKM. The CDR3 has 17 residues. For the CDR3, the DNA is TGTGCCAGCAGTTTAAGGGGGGCTAGCGGGAGGGCCAATGAGCAGTTCTTC. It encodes CASSLRGASGRANEQFF.

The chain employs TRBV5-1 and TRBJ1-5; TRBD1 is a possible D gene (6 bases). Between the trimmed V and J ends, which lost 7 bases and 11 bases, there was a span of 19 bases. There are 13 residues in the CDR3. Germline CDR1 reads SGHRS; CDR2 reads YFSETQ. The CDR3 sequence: CASRLTGESAQHF. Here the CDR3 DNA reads TGCGCCAGCCGATTGACAGGAGAGTCAGCCCAGCATTTT.

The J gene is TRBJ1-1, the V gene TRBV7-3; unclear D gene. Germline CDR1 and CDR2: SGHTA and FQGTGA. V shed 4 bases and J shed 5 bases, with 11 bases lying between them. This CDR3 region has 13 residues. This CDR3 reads CASSSLGRTEAFF. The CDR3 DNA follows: TGTGCCAGCAGCTCACTAGGGAGGACTGAAGCTTTCTTT.

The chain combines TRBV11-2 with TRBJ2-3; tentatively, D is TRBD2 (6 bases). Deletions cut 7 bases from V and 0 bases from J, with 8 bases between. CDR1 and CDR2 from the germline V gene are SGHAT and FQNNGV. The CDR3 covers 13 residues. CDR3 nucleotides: TGTGCCAGCACTCTAGCGAGCACAGATACGCAGTATTTT. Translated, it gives CASTLASTDTQYF.

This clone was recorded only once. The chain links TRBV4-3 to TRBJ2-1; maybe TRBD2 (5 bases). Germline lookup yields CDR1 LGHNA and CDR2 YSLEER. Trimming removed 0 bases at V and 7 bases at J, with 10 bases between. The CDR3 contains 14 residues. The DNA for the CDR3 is TGCGCCAGCAGCCAAGACCCACTAGGGAATGAGCAGTTCTTC. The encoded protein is CASSQDPLGNEQFF.

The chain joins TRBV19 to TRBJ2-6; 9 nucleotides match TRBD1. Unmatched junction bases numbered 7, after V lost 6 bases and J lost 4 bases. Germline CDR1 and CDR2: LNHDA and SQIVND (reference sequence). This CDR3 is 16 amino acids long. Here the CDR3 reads CASRTGGRGGANVLTF. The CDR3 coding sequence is TGTGCCAGTAGAACAGGGGGCCGGGGCGGGGCCAACGTCCTGACTTTC.

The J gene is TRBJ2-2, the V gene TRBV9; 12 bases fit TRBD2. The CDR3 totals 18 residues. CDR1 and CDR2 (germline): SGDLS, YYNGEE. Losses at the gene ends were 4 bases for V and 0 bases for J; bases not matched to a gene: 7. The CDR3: CASSIGTSGYTNTGELFF. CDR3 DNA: TGTGCCAGCAGCATCGGGACTAGCGGGTACACGAACACCGGGGAGCTGTTTTTT.

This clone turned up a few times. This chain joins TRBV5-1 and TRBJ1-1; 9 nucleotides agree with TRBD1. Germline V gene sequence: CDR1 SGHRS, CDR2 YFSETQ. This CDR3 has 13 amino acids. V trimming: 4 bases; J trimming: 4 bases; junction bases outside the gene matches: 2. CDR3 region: CASSQTGGTEAFF. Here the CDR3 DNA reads TGCGCCAGCAGCCAGACAGGGGGCACTGAAGCTTTCTTT.

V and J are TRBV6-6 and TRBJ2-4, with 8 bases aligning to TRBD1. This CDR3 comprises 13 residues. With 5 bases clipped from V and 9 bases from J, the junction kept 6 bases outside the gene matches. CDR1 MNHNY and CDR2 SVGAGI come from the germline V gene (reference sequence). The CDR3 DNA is TGTGCCAGCAGTCCCACAGGGGGAGGCATTCAGTACTTC. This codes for CASSPTGGGIQYF.

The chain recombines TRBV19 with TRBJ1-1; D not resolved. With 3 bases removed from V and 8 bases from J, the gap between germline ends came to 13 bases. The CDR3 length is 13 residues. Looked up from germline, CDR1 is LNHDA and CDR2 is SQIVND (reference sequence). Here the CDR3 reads CASSIRPRGEAFF. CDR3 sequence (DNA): TGTGCCAGTAGTATCCGACCACGGGGAGAAGCTTTCTTT.

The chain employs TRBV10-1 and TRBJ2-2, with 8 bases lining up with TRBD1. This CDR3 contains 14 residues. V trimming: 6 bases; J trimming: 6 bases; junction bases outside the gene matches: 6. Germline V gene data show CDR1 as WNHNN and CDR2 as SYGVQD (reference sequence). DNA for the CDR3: TGCGCCAGCAGCGCCCAGGGGGCCCCCGGGGAGCTGTTTTTT. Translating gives CASSAQGAPGELFF.

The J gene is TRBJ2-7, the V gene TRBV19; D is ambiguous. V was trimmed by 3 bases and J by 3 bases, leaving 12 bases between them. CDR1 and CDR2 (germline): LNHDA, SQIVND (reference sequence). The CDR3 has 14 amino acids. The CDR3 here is CASSIRHGYYEQYF. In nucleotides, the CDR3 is TGTGCCAGTAGTATCCGACACGGCTACTACGAGCAGTACTTC.

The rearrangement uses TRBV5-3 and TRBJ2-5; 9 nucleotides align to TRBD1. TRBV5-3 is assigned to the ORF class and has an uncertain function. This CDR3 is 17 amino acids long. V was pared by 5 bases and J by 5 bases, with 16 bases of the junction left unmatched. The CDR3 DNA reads TGTGCCAGAAGTCGTGGACAGGGGAGGCTTAGAAAGGAGACCCAGTACTTC. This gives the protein CARSRGQGRLRKETQYF.

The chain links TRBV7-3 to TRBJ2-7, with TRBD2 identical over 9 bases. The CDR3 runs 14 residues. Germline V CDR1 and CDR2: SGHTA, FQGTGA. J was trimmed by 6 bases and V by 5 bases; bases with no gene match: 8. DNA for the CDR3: TGTGCCAGCAGCCCTCTAGCGGGATATGTCGAGCAGTACTTC. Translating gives CASSPLAGYVEQYF.

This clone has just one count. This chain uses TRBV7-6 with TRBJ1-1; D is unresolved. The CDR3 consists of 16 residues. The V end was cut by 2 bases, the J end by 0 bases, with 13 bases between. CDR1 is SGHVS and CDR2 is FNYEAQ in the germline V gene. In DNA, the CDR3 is TGTGCCAGCAGCTTATTGGCAGAACAATTGAACACTGAAGCTTTCTTT. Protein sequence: CASSLLAEQLNTEAFF. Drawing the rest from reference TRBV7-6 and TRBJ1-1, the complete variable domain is GAGVSQSPRYKVTKRGQDVALRCDPISGHVSLYWYRQALGQGPEFLTYFNYEAQQDKSGLPNDRFSAERPEGSISTLTIQRTEQRDSAMYRCASSLLAEQLNTEAFFGQGTRLTVV.